Listed here are 17 T cell receptor beta chains from one sample, sequenced in a study of PD-1 blockade in classical Hodgkin lymphoma. Here immunoSEQ multiplex PCR was the method, and the copy in TCRdb shows in-frame clones only, minus some. Of about 64,000 clones detected, more than 80% appear once; the ten largest clones hold about a tenth. Time point denoted: cycle 4 day 1 (C4D1), after 6 weeks of nivolumab. Each patient experienced a relapse that followed autologous stem cell transplantation, and brentuximab vedotin exposure varied. The sequenced sample was peripheral blood mononuclear cells (PBMCs), obtained before the fourth cycle of nivolumab. The source is a human donor with classical Hodgkin lymphoma.

This clone was recorded once. The gene calls are TRBV5-1 and TRBJ2-1; maybe TRBD1 (6 bases). CDR1 is SGHRS, CDR2 YFSETQ, per germline. V was pared by 0 bases and J by 7 bases, with 17 bases between. The CDR3 is 16 residues long. CDR3 sequence (DNA): TGCGCCAGCAGCTTGGGACAGGCCTCTAGTAGGAATGAGCAGTTCTTC. This codes for CASSLGQASSRNEQFF.

J is TRBJ2-2 and V is TRBV19; D perhaps matches TRBD2 (7 bases). Trimming left V 1 base short and J 5 bases short, with 14 bases between. The CDR3 totals 16 residues. Per the germline V gene, CDR1 is LNHDA and CDR2 is SQIVND (reference sequence). CDR3 amino acids: CASSIGYRGATGELFF. CDR3 bases: TGTGCCAGTAGTATAGGATACCGGGGGGCGACCGGGGAGCTGTTTTTT.

In its sample, this clone was seen a few times. CDR3 amino acids: CASSATVMNTEAFF. CDR3 DNA: TGTGCCAGCAGTGCGACAGTGATGAACACTGAAGCTTTCTTT. The chain recombines TRBV28 with TRBJ1-1, with D possibly matching TRBD1 (5 bases). Germline CDR1 reads MDHEN; CDR2 reads SYDVKM. The CDR3 contains 14 residues. Trimming shortened V by 5 bases and J by 0 bases, and 10 bases separated the two germline ends.

V gene TRBV10-3 combines with J gene TRBJ1-1; D remains ambiguous. In germline, CDR1 is ENHRY, CDR2 SYGVKD. V shed 8 bases and J shed 4 bases, with 14 bases lying between them. CDR3 length: 13 amino acids. The CDR3 loop is CAIEPSGGTEAFF. The CDR3 DNA reads as TGTGCCATCGAGCCATCCGGTGGCACTGAAGCTTTCTTT.

The rearrangement uses TRBV10-1 and TRBJ2-2, with D maybe TRBD2 (6 bases). CDR1 and CDR2 from the germline V gene are WNHNN and SYGVQD (reference sequence). Between the trimmed V and J ends, which lost 7 bases and 7 bases, there was a span of 13 bases. This CDR3 contains 13 residues. As DNA, the CDR3 is TGCGCCAGCACTTCGGGGGATGGCGGGGAGCTGTTTTTT. Translation gives CASTSGDGGELFF.

J is TRBJ1-3 and V is TRBV6-6; D is uncertain. Germline CDR1 reads MNHNY; CDR2 reads SVGAGI (reference sequence). V lost 2 bases and J lost 4, with 6 bases in between. There are 13 residues in the CDR3. The CDR3 bases are TGTGCCAGCAGTTACGACTCAGGAAACACCATATATTTT. It encodes CASSYDSGNTIYF.

The chain employs TRBV6-5 and TRBJ1-5; weak D call: TRBD1 (5 bases). CDR1 MNHEY and CDR2 SVGAGI come from the germline V gene. The V end was cut by 5 bases, the J end by 4 bases, with 12 bases between. The CDR3 has 14 residues. CDR3 in amino acids: CASSRGTVNQPQHF. CDR3 nucleotides: TGTGCCAGCAGTAGAGGGACGGTGAATCAGCCCCAGCATTTT.

The rearrangement uses TRBV27 and TRBJ2-1; 8 positions match TRBD1. From germline, CDR1 is MNHEY and CDR2 SMNVEV (reference sequence). The CDR3 covers 15 residues. Unmatched junction bases numbered 5, after V lost 3 bases and J lost 4 bases. The CDR3 here is CASSLKTGGYNEQFF. The DNA for the CDR3 is TGTGCCAGCAGTTTGAAAACAGGGGGTTACAATGAGCAGTTCTTC.

The V and J genes are TRBV5-6 and TRBJ2-5; the match to TRBD1 covers 8 bases. From germline, CDR1 is SGHDT and CDR2 YYEEEE. Trimming took 3 bases from V and 8 from J; bases not matched to a gene: 0. The CDR3 is 11 amino acids. DNA for the CDR3: TGTGCCAGCAGCTCAGGGGGCACCCAGTACTTC. This codes for CASSSGGTQYF.

As for this clone: A junction boundary mismatches the germline segment, possibly from a read error. The CDR3 region has the DNA TGCGCCACCAGCCCCGACAGGGGCTCTGGAAACACCATATATTTT. It yields the protein CATSPDRGSGNTIYF. V gene TRBV5-1 combines with J gene TRBJ1-3; 8 positions match TRBD1. CDR3 size: 15 residues. CDR1 and CDR2 (germline): SGHRS, YFSETQ. Using reference TRBV5-1 and TRBJ1-3 for the parts outside the CDR3, the full variable domain is KAGVTQTPRYLIKTRGQQVTLSCSPISGHRSVSWYQQTPGQGLQFLFEYFSETQRNKGNFPGRFSGRQFSNSRSEMNVSTLELGDSALYLCATSPDRGSGNTIYFGEGSWLTVV.

The CDR3 DNA reads TGTGCCAGCATAGCACAGCGGGGACCCGGGGAGCTGTTTTTT. It is translated as CASIAQRGPGELFF. This chain connects TRBV6-5 to TRBJ2-2; 7 bases map to TRBD2. The germline CDR1 and CDR2 sequences are MNHEY and SVGAGI. The CDR3 totals 14 residues. The V gene end was trimmed by 7 bases and the J gene end by 6 bases; junction bases not matched to a gene: 8.

The genes are TRBV29-1 and TRBJ2-7, with D maybe TRBD2 (5 bases). The germline gives CDR1 SQVTM, CDR2 ANQGSEA. V gave up 5 bases and J gave up 6 bases, with 20 bases separating them. The CDR3 is 14 residues long. DNA of the CDR3: TGCAGCGTTTCTCCCAAGGCGGGTCCCCCCGAGCAGTACTTC. Residues: CSVSPKAGPPEQYF.

The chain is built from TRBV5-6 and TRBJ1-5, with D unclear. This CDR3 is 13 amino acids long. V lost 0 bases and J 9 bases, leaving 10 bases between the germline ends. Germline V CDR1 and CDR2: SGHDT, YYEEEE. The CDR3 DNA sequence: TGTGCCAGCAGCTTGGGCCGCGGTATGCCCCAGCATTTT. This translates into CASSLGRGMPQHF.

This CDR3 is CASSLGRYEQYF. The CDR3 DNA reads TGTGCCAGCAGCCTTGGCCGCTACGAGCAGTACTTC. V gene TRBV7-8 combines with J gene TRBJ2-7; D remains ambiguous. Germline CDR1 reads SGHVS; CDR2 reads FQNEAQ. This CDR3 spans 12 amino acids. With 5 bases removed from V and 3 bases from J, the gap between germline ends came to 8 bases.

This chain uses TRBV12-5 with TRBJ2-2; D remains unclear. Germline CDR1 reads LGHNT; CDR2 reads FRNRAP. Trimming shortened V by 3 bases and J by 8 bases, and 7 bases separated the two germline ends. The CDR3 is made up of 12 amino acids. CDR3 DNA: TGTGCTAGTGGTTTTACTGAGGGGGAGCTGTTTTTT. Translated, it gives CASGFTEGELFF.

This clone was seen just once. The chain recombines TRBV2 with TRBJ2-3; D is uncertain. Germline-derived CDR1 and CDR2 are SNHLY and FYNNEI. The CDR3 contains 13 residues. Trimming cost V 5 bases and J 2 bases, with 8 bases left between them. CDR3 sequence: CASSPNPTDTQYF. CDR3 bases: TGTGCCAGCAGTCCTAACCCCACAGATACGCAGTATTTT.

The chain uses TRBV7-9 and TRBJ1-1; 7 bases line up with TRBD1. The junction had 1 base not matched to a gene; V was cut back by 5 bases and J by 4 bases. CDR1 is SEHNR, CDR2 FQNEAQ, per germline (reference sequence). The CDR3 consists of 12 residues. CDR3 coding DNA: TGTGCCAGCAGCCAGGGGGGCACTGAAGCTTTCTTT. The encoded protein is CASSQGGTEAFF. Full variable domain (remainder filled in from reference TRBV7-9 and TRBJ1-1): DTGVSQNPRHKITKRGQNVTFRCDPISEHNRLYWYRQTLGQGPEFLTYFQNEAQLEKSRLLSDRFSAERPKGSFSTLEIQRTEQGDSAMYLCASSQGGTEAFFGQGTRLTVV.